The rows below give T cell receptor beta chains drawn from one sample of a study of Ad26.COV2.S vaccination and SARS-CoV-2 variants. Only in-frame clones appear in the TCRdb table, and some are missing; sequencing was by immunoSEQ multiplex PCR. Altogether hundreds of thousands of clones are present, around 90% being singletons, with the ten largest covering 12%. The sample here was peripheral blood, taken in a trial of Ad26.COV2.S vaccine versus placebo. The source of these receptors is a person between 18 and 59 years old who received the Ad26.COV2.S COVID-19 vaccine or a placebo. The CDR3 runs from the conserved cysteine through the conserved F or W. The order of the fields is D gene, clone size, J gene, V gene, CDR3 protein, CDR3 DNA. The D gene is left open where the match is weak. Size values are once, few and many counts, or a class for expanded clones, and some rows have none.

TRBD2,.,TRBJ2-1,TRBV19,CASSIGASGHYNEQFF,TGTGCCAGTAGTATAGGGGCTAGCGGGCACTACAATGAGCAGTTCTTC
.,.,TRBJ1-4,TRBV21-1,CASSDEKLFF,TGTGCCAGCAGCGACGAGAAACTGTTTTTT
.,.,TRBJ2-3,TRBV5-4,CASSLGVRTDTQYF,TGTGCCAGCAGCTTGGGGGTTCGCACAGATACGCAGTATTTT
.,once,TRBJ2-7,TRBV5-1,CASSNPQGSYEQYF,TGCGCCAGCAGTAATCCACAGGGTTCCTACGAGCAGTACTTC
TRBD1,.,TRBJ1-6,TRBV2,CASSETGGWNSPLHF,TGTGCCAGCAGTGAAACAGGGGGGTGGAATTCACCCCTCCACTTT
.,.,TRBJ2-4,TRBV7-9,CASSSQGLGIAKNIQYF,TGTGCCAGCAGCTCCCAAGGGCTGGGGATAGCCAAAAACATTCAGTACTTC
TRBD2,few,TRBJ2-3,TRBV6-2/TRBV6-3,CASSKTSGNAHEYF,TGTGCCAGCAGCAAAACTAGCGGGAACGCCCACGAGTATTTT
.,.,TRBJ2-2,TRBV7-6,CASSLSSLGGELFF,TGTGCCAGCAGCTTAAGTAGCCTGGGCGGGGAGCTGTTTTTT
TRBD1,.,TRBJ1-5,TRBV6-4,CASSDSMGQGNQPQHF,TGTGCCAGCAGTGACTCGATGGGACAGGGCAATCAGCCCCAGCATTTT
.,once,TRBJ1-2,TRBV7-9,CASSLSAAGVMYGYTF,TGTGCCAGCAGCTTAAGCGCGGCAGGGGTTATGTATGGCTACACCTTC
.,.,TRBJ2-7,TRBV9,CASSPGGTGNYEQYF,TGTGCCAGCAGCCCCGGTGGAACCGGGAACTACGAGCAGTACTTC
.,.,TRBJ2-7,TRBV30,CAWGRTYEQYF,TGTGCCTGGGGACGGACCTACGAGCAGTACTTC
.,.,TRBJ2-1,TRBV7-9,CASSLAPLGEQFF,TGTGCCAGCAGCTTAGCGCCCCTCGGTGAGCAGTTCTTC
TRBD2,.,TRBJ2-1,TRBV7-9,CASSPGLASGEQFF,TGTGCCAGCAGCCCGGGACTAGCGAGTGGTGAGCAGTTCTTC
TRBD2,.,TRBJ2-1,TRBV18,CASSPPGLAGNNEQFF,TGTGCCAGCTCACCACCCGGACTAGCGGGGAACAATGAGCAGTTCTTC
TRBD1,.,TRBJ2-7,TRBV5-1,CASSLGVDRNSYEQYF,TGCGCCAGCAGCTTGGGGGTGGACAGGAACTCCTACGAGCAGTACTTC
.,.,TRBJ2-1,TRBV3-1/TRBV3-2,CASSQRLRNEQFF,TGTGCCAGCAGCCAAAGGCTCAGAAATGAGCAGTTCTTC
TRBD2,.,TRBJ2-1,TRBV4-3,CASSQDRVAGGPNEQFF,TGCGCCAGCAGCCAAGATAGGGTAGCGGGAGGGCCCAATGAGCAGTTCTTC
TRBD1,.,TRBJ1-5,TRBV6-6,CASSSTGGHQPQHF,TGTGCCAGCAGTTCGACAGGGGGCCATCAGCCCCAGCATTTT
.,.,TRBJ2-7,TRBV5-1,CASSRRQAFTEQYF,TGCGCCAGCAGCCGAAGACAGGCCTTTACCGAGCAGTACTTC